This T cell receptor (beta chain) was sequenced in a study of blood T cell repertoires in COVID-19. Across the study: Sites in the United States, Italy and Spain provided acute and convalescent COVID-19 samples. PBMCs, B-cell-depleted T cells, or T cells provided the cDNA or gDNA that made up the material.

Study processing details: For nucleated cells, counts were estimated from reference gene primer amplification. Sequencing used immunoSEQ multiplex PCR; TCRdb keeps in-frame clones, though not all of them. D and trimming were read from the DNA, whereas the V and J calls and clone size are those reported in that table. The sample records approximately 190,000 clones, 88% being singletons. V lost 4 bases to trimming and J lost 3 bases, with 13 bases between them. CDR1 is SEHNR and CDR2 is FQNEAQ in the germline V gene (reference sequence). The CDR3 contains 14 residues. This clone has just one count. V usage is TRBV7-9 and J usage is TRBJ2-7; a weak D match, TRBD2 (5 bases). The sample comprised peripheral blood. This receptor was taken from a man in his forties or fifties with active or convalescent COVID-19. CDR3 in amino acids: CASSSIRGNYEQYF. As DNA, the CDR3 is TGTGCCAGCAGCTCAATACGGGGAAACTACGAGCAGTACTTC.